The 16 T cell receptor beta chains presented below share a single source sample, sequenced in a study of blood T cell repertoires in COVID-19. Method: immunoSEQ multiplex PCR; TCRdb's copy keeps in-frame clones and lacks some. The sample contains over 90,000 clones, roughly 84% of which appear only once. The sequenced sample consisted of peripheral blood. These receptors all stem from a human donor in a cohort sampled during active COVID-19.

This clone was picked up one time. This chain uses TRBV4-2 with TRBJ2-4; D is possibly TRBD2 (6 bases). The germline gives CDR1 LGHNA, CDR2 YNFKEQ. The germline V and J ends were trimmed by 4 bases and 7 bases, with 17 bases remaining between them. The CDR3 totals 15 residues. The CDR3 DNA reads as TGTGCCAGCAGCCCAACCGGGAATCGGGGGAACATTCAGTACTTC. Amino acid sequence: CASSPTGNRGNIQYF.

This sequence joins TRBV5-5 and TRBJ2-1, with D perhaps TRBD1 (5 bases). This CDR3 has 19 amino acids. Germline CDR1 SGHKS, CDR2 YYEKEE (reference sequence). Trimming removed 0 bases at V and 9 bases at J, with 28 bases between. CDR3 DNA: TGTGCCAGCAGCTTGGCCAGGGCAGGCCCCCTCAGCCCTGATGGTGAGCAGTTCTTC. Translation gives CASSLARAGPLSPDGEQFF.

The rearrangement uses TRBV6-4 and TRBJ1-3, with D possibly matching TRBD1 (5 bases). Germline lookup yields CDR1 MRHNA and CDR2 SNTAGT. CDR3 length: 15 residues. Trimming shortened V by 2 bases and J by 0 bases, and 8 bases separated the two germline ends. This chain's CDR3 is CASSDGAPSGNTIYF. The CDR3 region has the DNA TGTGCCAGCAGTGACGGGGCCCCCTCTGGAAACACCATATATTTT.

CDR3 in DNA: TGTGCCAGCAGAGGAGGATCCGGGCCCTTCAATCAGCCCCAGCATTTT. It codes for CASRGGSGPFNQPQHF. This chain uses TRBV2 with TRBJ1-5; no clear D gene. The V end lost 6 bases, the J end lost 3 bases, and 18 bases lay between the germline ends. CDR1 is SNHLY, CDR2 FYNNEI, per germline. The CDR3 contains 16 residues.

The rearrangement uses TRBV3-1 (or the pseudogene TRBV3-2) and TRBJ2-6, with no clear D. Trimming took 4 bases from V and 0 from J, leaving 10 bases between them. Germline V gene sequence: CDR1 LGHDT, CDR2 YNNKEL (reference sequence). The CDR3 runs 16 residues. For the CDR3, the DNA is TGTGCCAGCAGCCCCCTCGGGTTCTCTGGGGCCAACGTCCTGACTTTC. Amino acids: CASSPLGFSGANVLTF.

This clone has just a few counts. V gene TRBV14 combines with J gene TRBJ1-2, with D maybe TRBD1 (5 bases). The germline CDR1 and CDR2 sequences are SGHDN and FVKESK. V was shortened by 1 base and J by 4 bases, with 13 bases between the two germline ends. The CDR3 spans 15 residues. CDR3 in DNA: TGTGCCAGCAGCCAAGTCGGGGGATGGAGCTATGGCTACACCTTC. The encoded protein is CASSQVGGWSYGYTF.

The chain carries TRBV7-2 and TRBJ2-1; TRBD2 aligns across 9 bases. Germline loops: CDR1 SGHTA, CDR2 FQGNSA. The CDR3 length is 16 residues. V lost 1 base to trimming and J lost 2 bases; unmatched junction nucleotides: 3. The chain's CDR3 is CASSLGGGATYNEQFF. The CDR3 coding sequence is TGTGCCAGCAGCTTAGGCGGGGGGGCTACCTACAATGAGCAGTTCTTC.

The genes are TRBV5-6 and TRBJ1-2; 7 bases match TRBD1. With V trimmed by 2 bases and J by 0 bases, 1 base remained unmatched. CDR1 SGHDT and CDR2 YYEEEE come from the germline V gene. The CDR3 contains 14 residues. CDR3 residues: CASSLQGPNYGYTF. The CDR3 nucleotides are TGTGCCAGCAGCTTACAGGGGCCTAACTATGGCTACACCTTC.

The rearrangement links TRBV2 to TRBJ2-3; 8 bases agree with TRBD2. This CDR3 spans 14 amino acids. The junction had 5 bases not matched to a gene; V was cut back by 4 bases and J by 5 bases. Germline lookup yields CDR1 SNHLY and CDR2 FYNNEI. CDR3 sequence: CASSVRGGLDTQYF. CDR3 DNA: TGTGCCAGCAGTGTACGGGGGGGGCTAGATACGCAGTATTTT.

This chain joins TRBV6-1 and TRBJ1-1, with TRBD1 as a possible D gene (6 bases). Germline assignment: CDR1 MNHNS and CDR2 SASEGT. There are 12 residues in the CDR3. V was cut by 6 bases and J by 8 bases, with 13 bases left in between. The CDR3 is CASRGGQAEAFF. The CDR3 nucleotides read TGTGCCAGCAGGGGGGGGCAGGCCGAAGCTTTCTTT.

This chain connects TRBV9 to TRBJ2-2; the match to TRBD2 covers 9 bases. The CDR3 is made up of 17 amino acids. V dropped 4 bases and J dropped 2; count of bases not matched to a gene: 9. The germline CDR1 and CDR2 sequences are SGDLS and YYNGEE. The CDR3 is CASSSGTSIYNTGELFF. For the CDR3, the DNA is TGTGCCAGCAGCTCCGGGACTAGCATTTATAACACCGGGGAGCTGTTTTTT.

This clone was seen only once. This chain uses TRBV14 with TRBJ1-2; maybe TRBD1 (6 bases). Germline V gives CDR1 SGHDN, CDR2 FVKESK. The CDR3 has 15 amino acids. The ends were cut back, 4 bases at V and 2 bases at J, with 14 bases in the middle. The chain's CDR3 is CASSRVQGWNYGYTF. CDR3 nucleotide sequence: TGTGCCAGCAGCCGGGTACAGGGATGGAACTATGGCTACACCTTC.

V usage is TRBV4-2 and J usage is TRBJ2-2, with 9 bases matching TRBD2. The CDR3 has 19 residues. The germline CDR1 and CDR2 sequences are LGHNA and YNFKEQ. J gave up 3 bases and V 2 bases, and 13 bases lay outside the gene matches. Written as DNA, the CDR3 is TGTGCCAGCAGCCAATCACACGGCGGGGGGGATCTCGACACCGGGGAGCTGTTTTTT. Amino acid sequence: CASSQSHGGGDLDTGELFF.

This sequence joins TRBV5-1 and TRBJ2-4; no definite D call. CDR1 is SGHRS, CDR2 YFSETQ, per germline. CDR3 length: 14 amino acids. With 0 bases removed from V and 9 bases from J, the gap between germline ends came to 13 bases. The CDR3 nucleotides read TGCGCCAGCAGCTTGGAACCAGGTGCAGGCATTCAGTACTTC. Encoded protein: CASSLEPGAGIQYF.

This chain uses TRBV7-8 with TRBJ1-5; TRBD1 matches 8 bases. J was trimmed by 5 bases and V by 5 bases; bases with no gene match: 8. The CDR3 runs 15 residues. CDR1 SGHVS and CDR2 FQNEAQ come from the germline V gene. CDR3 in amino acids: CASSPRTGYYQPQHF. CDR3 in DNA: TGTGCCAGCAGCCCCCGGACAGGGTATTATCAGCCCCAGCATTTT.

This clone was counted only a few times. The V and J genes are TRBV9 and TRBJ1-1, with a tentative D call TRBD1 (5 bases). CDR1 and CDR2 (germline): SGDLS, YYNGEE. There are 18 residues in the CDR3. V was cut by 4 bases and J by 1 base, with 23 bases left in between. CDR3 protein: CASSPFLVDVQANTEAFF. In nucleotides, the CDR3 is TGTGCCAGCAGCCCCTTTTTAGTTGATGTACAGGCGAACACTGAAGCTTTCTTT.